This entry features one TCR beta chain sequence. The antigen remains undetermined. The record originates from a study of graft-versus-host responses after intestinal transplantation. Germline loops: CDR1 MNHEY, CDR2 SVGAGI. The CDR3 has 13 residues. Deletions cut 2 bases from V and 2 bases from J, with 6 bases between. Only in-frame clones appear in the TCRdb table, and some are missing; sequencing was by immunoSEQ multiplex PCR. This repertoire shows some 100,000 clones, 90% to 95% found once; its top ten account for approximately 5.6%. The source was unstimulated CD8+ T cells sorted from spleen or lymph node cells, collected before intestinal transplant. The receptor comes from a human donor who received an intestinal transplant. The V gene is TRBV6-5, the J gene TRBJ1-1; D gene uncertain. The CDR3 sequence: CASSYSENTEAFF. Written as DNA, the CDR3 is TGTGCCAGCAGTTACAGCGAAAACACTGAAGCTTTCTTT.